This paragraph reports one T cell receptor (beta chain). What it binds is unknown. This sample is drawn from a study of blood T cell dynamics during melanoma immunotherapy. Turning to the study itself: Standard first-line treatment here was pembrolizumab or nivolumab plus ipilimumab in metastatic melanoma.

Every bulk PBMC sample received the same 350 ng of DNA. Only in-frame clones appear in the TCRdb table, and some are missing; sequencing was by immunoSEQ multiplex PCR. Of around 4,800 clones in the sample, 70% to 90% were seen once. CDR1 and CDR2 (germline): SGHTA, FQGNSA. This CDR3 is built from 15 residues. V dropped 5 bases and J dropped 0 bases, with 12 bases sitting between them. Findings and caveats of the study: PBMC repertoires of eventual disease-control patients split at W3 into clonality or diversity gains.

Time point given: pre-treatment baseline. At 12 weeks after first infusion, RECIST 1.1 defined response for most patients. This TCR derives from a human donor with melanoma. V is TRBV7-2 and J is TRBJ2-3; a possible D gene is TRBD2 (5 bases). Sequenced material: blood, taken from a patient treated with checkpoint blockade. The CDR3 here is CASSKWTPSTDTQYF. The CDR3 DNA is TGTGCCAGCAGCAAATGGACTCCTAGCACAGATACGCAGTATTTT.